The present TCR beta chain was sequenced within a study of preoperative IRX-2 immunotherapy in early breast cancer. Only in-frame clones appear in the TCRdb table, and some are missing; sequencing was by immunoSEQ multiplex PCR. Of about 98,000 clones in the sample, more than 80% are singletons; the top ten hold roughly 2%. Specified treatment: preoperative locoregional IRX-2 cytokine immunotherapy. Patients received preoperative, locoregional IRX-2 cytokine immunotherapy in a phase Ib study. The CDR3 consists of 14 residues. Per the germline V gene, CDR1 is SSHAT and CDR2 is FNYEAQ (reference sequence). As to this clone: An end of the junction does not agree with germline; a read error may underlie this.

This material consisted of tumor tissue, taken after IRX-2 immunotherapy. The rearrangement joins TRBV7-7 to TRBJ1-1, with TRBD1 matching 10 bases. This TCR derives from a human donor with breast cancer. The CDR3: CASSWTGGNTEAFF. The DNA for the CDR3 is TGTGCTAGCAGCTGGACAGGGGGGAACACTGAAGCTTTCTTT.